Shown below are 2 T cell receptor beta chains from a single sample sequenced in a study of T cells after yellow fever vaccination. TCRdb itself ran the 5' RACE reads through MiXCR, one entry per CDR3 protein. The data contain more than 350,000 distinct CDR3 sequences, roughly 12% of them singletons. Sequenced here: PBMCs, sampled on the day of the first yellow fever vaccination. These receptors were collected from a man aged 18 to 29 who received the YFV17D yellow fever vaccine.

This clonotype has just a few counts. V usage is TRBV5-1 and J usage is TRBJ2-5; 10 bases map to TRBD2. V shed 6 bases and J 5 bases; nucleotides not matched to a gene: 10. CDR3 length equals 15 residues. CDR1 and CDR2 from the germline V gene are SGHRS and YFSETQ. The CDR3, as DNA: TGCGCCAGCATCCAGAGCGGGGGGGATGAGGAGACCCAGTACTTC. Translating it yields CASIQSGGDEETQYF.

The table lists this clonotype with a few counts. This chain uses TRBV4-3 with TRBJ2-2; D could derive from TRBD1 or TRBD2 (6 bases each). The CDR3 contains 13 residues. The V gene's germline CDR1 is LGHNA and CDR2 YSLEER. V lost 9 bases to trimming and J lost 4 bases, with 12 bases between them. CDR3 DNA: TGCGCCAGTTGGGGGGCTTTCACCGGGGAGCTGTTTTTT. Its protein product is CASWGAFTGELFF.